This paragraph covers one TCR beta chain sequence. Its antigen is as yet unknown. The sample is drawn from a study of cytomegalovirus exposure and HLA in healthy donors. The study, taken as a whole, reports: In vitro confirmation showed three CMV-associated chains to be CMV antigen specific.

Germline CDR1 and CDR2: SGDLS and YYNGEE. The V gene lost 4 bases and the J gene lost 6 bases, with 14 bases spanning the gap. The CDR3 covers 14 residues. Libraries were prepared by immunoSEQ multiplex PCR; TCRdb keeps only in-frame clonotypes and omits some of them. The sample lists 150,000 to 200,000 clones; 85% were seen once. The TCR originated in a man aged 25-45 years in good health and CMV-seropositive. Sequencing used PBMCs. The chain couples TRBV9 to TRBJ2-1; D is unclear. The CDR3: CASSSLNQRNEQFF. CDR3 coding DNA: TGTGCCAGCAGCTCCCTCAACCAGCGCAATGAGCAGTTCTTC.